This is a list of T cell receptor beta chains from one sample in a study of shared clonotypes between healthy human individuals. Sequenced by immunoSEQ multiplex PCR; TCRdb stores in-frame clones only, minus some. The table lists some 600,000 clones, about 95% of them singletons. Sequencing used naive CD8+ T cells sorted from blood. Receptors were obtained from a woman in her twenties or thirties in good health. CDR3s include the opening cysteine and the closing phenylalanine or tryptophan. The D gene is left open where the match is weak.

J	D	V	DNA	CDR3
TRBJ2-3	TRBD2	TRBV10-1	TGCGCCAGCAGTGATAATAGCGGGATTACAGATACGCAGTATTTT	CASSDNSGITDTQYF
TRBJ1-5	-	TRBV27	TGTGCCAGCAGCAATGCAGGGGTCAATCAGCCCCAGCATTTT	CASSNAGVNQPQHF
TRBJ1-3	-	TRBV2	TGTGCCAGCAGTGAAGCGGGTCCCTCTGGAAACACCATATATTTT	CASSEAGPSGNTIYF
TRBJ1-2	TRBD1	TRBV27	TGTGCCAGCAGTATGGCAGGGGGCATATTTAACTATGGCTACACCTTC	CASSMAGGIFNYGYTF
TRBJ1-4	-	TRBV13	TGTGCCAGCAGCTTAGGAACAGGGACAACTAATGAAAAACTGTTTTTT	CASSLGTGTTNEKLFF
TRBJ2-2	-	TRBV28	TGTGCCAGCAGTTTAGACAGCTCGAACACCGGGGAGCTGTTTTTT	CASSLDSSNTGELFF
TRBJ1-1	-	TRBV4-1	TGCGCCAGCAGCCAAGATGGTGAGGGTTTGAACACTGAAGCTTTCTTT	CASSQDGEGLNTEAFF
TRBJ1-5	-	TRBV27	TGTGCCAGCAGAGACCGGGGGCGCAGCAATCAGCCCCAGCATTTT	CASRDRGRSNQPQHF
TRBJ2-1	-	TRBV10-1	TGCGCCAGCAGCCTAGCAGATTACAATGAGCAGTTCTTC	CASSLADYNEQFF
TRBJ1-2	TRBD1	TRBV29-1	TGCAGCGATGTTGGGACAGCGAGTTATGGCTACACCTTC	CSDVGTASYGYTF
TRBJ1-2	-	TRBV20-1	TGCAGTGCCATGGGGGGGCATGGCTACACCTTC	CSAMGGHGYTF
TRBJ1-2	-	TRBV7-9	TGTGCCAGCAGCTGGGGGTTAGACATAGGAGGCTATGGCTACACCTTC	CASSWGLDIGGYGYTF
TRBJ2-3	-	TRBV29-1	TGCAGCGTTGGCGGACGTGAGCAGGAGGTCGCAGATACGCAGTATTTT	CSVGGREQEVADTQYF
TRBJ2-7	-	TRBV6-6	TGTGCCAGCGGTGGGGACGACCCCTACGAGCAGTACTTC	CASGGDDPYEQYF